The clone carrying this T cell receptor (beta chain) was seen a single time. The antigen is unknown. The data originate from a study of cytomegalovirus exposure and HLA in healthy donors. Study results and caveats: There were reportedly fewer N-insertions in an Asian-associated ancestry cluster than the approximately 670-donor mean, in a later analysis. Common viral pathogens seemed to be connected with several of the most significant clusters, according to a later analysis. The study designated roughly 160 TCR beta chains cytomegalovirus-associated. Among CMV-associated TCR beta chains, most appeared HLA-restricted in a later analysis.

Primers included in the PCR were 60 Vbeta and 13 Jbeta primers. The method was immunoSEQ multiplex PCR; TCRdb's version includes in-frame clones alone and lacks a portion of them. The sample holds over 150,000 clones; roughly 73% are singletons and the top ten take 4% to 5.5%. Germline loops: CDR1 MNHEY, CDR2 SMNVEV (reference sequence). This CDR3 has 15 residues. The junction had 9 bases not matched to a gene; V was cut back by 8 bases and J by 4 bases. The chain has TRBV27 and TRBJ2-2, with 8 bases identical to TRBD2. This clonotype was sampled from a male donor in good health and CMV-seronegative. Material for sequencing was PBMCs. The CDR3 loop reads CASSAGTSPTGELFF. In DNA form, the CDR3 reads TGTGCCAGCTCCGCCGGGACTAGTCCCACCGGGGAGCTGTTTTTT.